The source of this T cell receptor beta chain is a study of blood T cell repertoires in COVID-19. The CDR3 is made up of 15 amino acids. CDR1 and CDR2 (germline): SNHLY, FYNNEI. V gave up 7 bases and J gave up 9 bases; unmatched junction bases: 12. This table comes from immunoSEQ multiplex PCR, and its TCRdb copy is limited to in-frame clones, with some not included. The sample includes about 150,000 clones, more than 80% of them seen just once. The genes are TRBV2 and TRBJ1-6, with TRBD1 matching 7 bases. The source of this sequence is a woman aged 40 to 55 with acute or convalescent COVID-19. Sequenced sample: peripheral blood. The CDR3 nucleotides read TGTGCCAGCAATCGACAGGGCGTTGGCACTTCACCCCTCCACTTT. It is translated as CASNRQGVGTSPLHF. The whole variable domain, filled in from reference TRBV2 and TRBJ1-6, reads EPEVTQTPSHQVTQMGQEVILRCVPISNHLYFYWYRQILGQKVEFLVSFYNNEISEKSEIFDDQFSVERPDGSNFTLKIRSTKLEDSAMYFCASNRQGVGTSPLHFGNGTRLTVT.